Below, one T cell receptor beta chain is given with its context. The sample is drawn from a study of blood T cell repertoires in COVID-19. Study in general: Acute and convalescent COVID-19 samples came from the United States, Italy and Spain.

Trimming at V came to 5 bases and at J to 1 base, leaving 4 bases not matched to a gene. Germline values: CDR1 SGHRS, CDR2 YFSETQ. This CDR3 region has 14 residues. Original methodology: Amplification of reference gene primers was used by the study to estimate nucleated cell counts. Sequencing used immunoSEQ multiplex PCR; TCRdb keeps in-frame clones, though not all of them. The V and J calls and the clone size are those of that table, but D and trimming were determined from the DNA. The profile covers more than 150,000 clones, with 85% to 90% appearing a single time and roughly 0.6% taken by the ten largest.

The specimen sequenced was peripheral blood. The receptor comes from a man in his fifties with acute or convalescent COVID-19. The chain combines TRBV5-1 with TRBJ2-5, with TRBD1 identical over 8 bases. In DNA form, the CDR3 reads TGCGCCAGCAGTTACGGACAGGGCCAAGAGACCCAGTACTTC. It translates to CASSYGQGQETQYF.